Listed here is a single T cell receptor (beta chain). The data originate from a study of blood T cell repertoires in COVID-19. Study summary: Both acute and convalescent COVID-19 samples were obtained from the United States, Italy and Spain. The analysed material was cDNA or gDNA that came from T cells, B-cell-depleted T cells, or PBMCs.

There are 14 residues in the CDR3. Germline CDR1 is SQVTM and CDR2 is ANQGSEA. V was cut by 5 bases and J by 0 bases, with 11 bases left in between. Methods used by the authors: Reference gene primer amplification in the assay estimated nucleated cell counts. Sequenced by immunoSEQ multiplex PCR; TCRdb stores in-frame clones only, minus some. Clone size and V and J calls were adopted from that table, with D and trimming inferred from the DNA. The sample shows about 20,000 clones, roughly 78% of them seen only once. The genes are TRBV29-1 and TRBJ2-1, with D possibly being TRBD1 (5 bases). The specimen was peripheral blood. This clonotype originated in an elderly man with acute or convalescent COVID-19. The DNA of the CDR3 is TGCAGCGTTTTAGGACACCCCTCCTACAATGAGCAGTTCTTC. It translates to CSVLGHPSYNEQFF.